This T cell receptor beta chain comes out of a study of cytotoxic CD8 clonotypes in ibrutinib-treated CLL. Findings and caveats of the study: In sustained-remission versus progressing patients, sampling times differed.

This CDR3 has 16 amino acids. V lost 1 base to trimming and J lost 2 bases; unmatched junction nucleotides: 5. The germline V gene encodes CDR1 LNHDA and CDR2 SQIVND (reference sequence). This clone was detected once. Antigen unknown. Sequenced by immunoSEQ multiplex PCR; TCRdb stores in-frame clones only, minus some. The profile shows 130,000 to 150,000 clones, 70% to 80% of them singletons. The clonotype was recovered from a human donor with chronic lymphocytic leukemia. Material: PBMCs, obtained after 12 months of ibrutinib treatment. The V gene is TRBV19, the J gene TRBJ2-3, with 8 positions matching TRBD2. The DNA of the CDR3 is TGTGCCAGTAGTATAGTTGGCGGGAGGTACACAGATACGCAGTATTTT. This sequence encodes CASSIVGGRYTDTQYF.